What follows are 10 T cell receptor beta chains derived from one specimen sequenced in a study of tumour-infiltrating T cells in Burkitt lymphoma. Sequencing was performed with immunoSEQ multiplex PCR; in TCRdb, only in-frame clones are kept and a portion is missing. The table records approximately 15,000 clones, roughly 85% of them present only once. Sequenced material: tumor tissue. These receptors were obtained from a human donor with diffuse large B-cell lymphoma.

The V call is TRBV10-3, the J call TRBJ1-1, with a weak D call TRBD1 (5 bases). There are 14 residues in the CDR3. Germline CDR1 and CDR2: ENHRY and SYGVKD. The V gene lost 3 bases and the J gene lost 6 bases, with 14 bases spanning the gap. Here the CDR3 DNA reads TGTGCCATCAGTGACTCGGGGGGAAAACCTGAAGCTTTCTTT. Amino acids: CAISDSGGKPEAFF.

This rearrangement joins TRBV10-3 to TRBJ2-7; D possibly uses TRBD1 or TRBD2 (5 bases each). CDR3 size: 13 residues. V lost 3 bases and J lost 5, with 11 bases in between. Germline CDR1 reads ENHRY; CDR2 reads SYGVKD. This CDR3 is CAISEGRENEQYF. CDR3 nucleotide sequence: TGTGCCATCAGTGAAGGCAGGGAGAACGAGCAGTACTTC.

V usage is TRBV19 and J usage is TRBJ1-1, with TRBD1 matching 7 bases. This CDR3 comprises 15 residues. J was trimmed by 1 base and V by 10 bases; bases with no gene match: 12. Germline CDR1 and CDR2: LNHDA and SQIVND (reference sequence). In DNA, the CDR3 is TGTGCCACCAAGGGACAGAGGATAGCGAACACTGAAGCTTTCTTT. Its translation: CATKGQRIANTEAFF.

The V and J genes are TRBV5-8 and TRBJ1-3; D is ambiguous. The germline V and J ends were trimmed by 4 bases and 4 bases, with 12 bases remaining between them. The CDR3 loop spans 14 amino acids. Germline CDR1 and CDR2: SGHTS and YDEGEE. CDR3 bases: TGTGCCAGCAGCACCCCAGGACTCGGAAACACCATATATTTT. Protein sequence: CASSTPGLGNTIYF.

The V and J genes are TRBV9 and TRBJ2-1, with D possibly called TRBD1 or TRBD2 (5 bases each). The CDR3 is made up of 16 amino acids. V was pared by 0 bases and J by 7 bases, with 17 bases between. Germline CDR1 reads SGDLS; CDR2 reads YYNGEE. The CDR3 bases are TGTGCCAGCAGCGTAGCCCCATCGGGGCTAGTGAATGAGCAGTTCTTC. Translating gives CASSVAPSGLVNEQFF.

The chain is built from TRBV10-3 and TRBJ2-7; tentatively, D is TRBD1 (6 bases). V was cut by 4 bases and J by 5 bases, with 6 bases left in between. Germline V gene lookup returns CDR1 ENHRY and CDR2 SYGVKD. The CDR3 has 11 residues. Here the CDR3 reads CAISGQDEQYF. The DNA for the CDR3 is TGTGCCATCAGTGGACAGGACGAGCAGTACTTC.

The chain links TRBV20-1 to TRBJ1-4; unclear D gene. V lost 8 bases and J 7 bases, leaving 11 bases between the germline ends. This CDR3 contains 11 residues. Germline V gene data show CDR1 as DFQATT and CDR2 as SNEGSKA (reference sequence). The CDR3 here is CSMLVSEKLFF. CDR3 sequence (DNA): TGCAGTATGTTAGTATCTGAAAAACTGTTTTTT.

CDR3 nucleotides: TGTGCCAGCAGCCCATGGGACACCGGGGAGCTGTTTTTT. Amino acids: CASSPWDTGELFF. J is TRBJ2-2 and V is TRBV11-3; D gene uncertain. The ends were cut back, 5 bases at V and 3 bases at J, with 7 bases in the middle. Germline V gives CDR1 SGHNT, CDR2 YENEEA. The CDR3 length is 13 residues.

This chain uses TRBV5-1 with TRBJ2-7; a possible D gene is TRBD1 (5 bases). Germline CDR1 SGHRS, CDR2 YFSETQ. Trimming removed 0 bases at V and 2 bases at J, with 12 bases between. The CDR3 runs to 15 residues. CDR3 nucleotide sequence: TGCGCCAGCAGCTTGGTGGCCCCAGGGACCTACGAGCAGTACTTC. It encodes CASSLVAPGTYEQYF. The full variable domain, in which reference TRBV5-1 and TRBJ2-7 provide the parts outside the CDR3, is KAGVTQTPRYLIKTRGQQVTLSCSPISGHRSVSWYQQTPGQGLQFLFEYFSETQRNKGNFPGRFSGRQFSNSRSEMNVSTLELGDSALYLCASSLVAPGTYEQYFGPGTRLTVT.

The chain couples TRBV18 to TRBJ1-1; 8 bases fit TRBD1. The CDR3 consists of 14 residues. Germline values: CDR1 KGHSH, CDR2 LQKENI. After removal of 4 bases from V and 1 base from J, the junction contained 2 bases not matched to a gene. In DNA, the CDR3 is TGTGCCAGCTCACGGGGACAGGCGAACACTGAAGCTTTCTTT. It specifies CASSRGQANTEAFF.